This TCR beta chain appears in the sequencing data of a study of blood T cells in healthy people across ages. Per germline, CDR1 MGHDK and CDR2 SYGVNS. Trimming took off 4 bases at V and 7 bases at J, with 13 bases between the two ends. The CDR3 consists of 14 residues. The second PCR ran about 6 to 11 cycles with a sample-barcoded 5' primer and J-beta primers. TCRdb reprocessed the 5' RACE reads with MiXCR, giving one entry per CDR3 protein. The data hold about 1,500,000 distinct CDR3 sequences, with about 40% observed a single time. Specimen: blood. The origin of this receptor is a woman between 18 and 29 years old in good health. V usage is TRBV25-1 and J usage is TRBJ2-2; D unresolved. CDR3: CASSGQIRGGELFF. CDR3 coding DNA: TGTGCCAGCAGTGGACAAATTCGCGGCGGGGAGCTGTTTTTT.